The 3 T cell receptor beta chains below all came from one sample that was sequenced in a study of patients and donors after allogeneic stem cell transplantation. TCRdb passed the RT-PCR reads through MiXCR, listing each CDR3 protein once. The data hold 800,000 to 1,000,000 distinct CDR3 sequences, with roughly 18% observed a single time. What was sequenced was blood, either unsorted or a sorted T cell fraction (not recorded which). Every receptor here comes from a human donor who was either an allogeneic HSCT recipient or a stem cell or donor lymphocyte infusion donor (not recorded which). It is not recorded whose cells these are; they may come from a transplant donor.

This clonotype was observed a few times. DNA for the CDR3: TGCGCCAGCAGCCAAGATACTCCCTCAGGGGGGAATGAGCAGTTCTTC. The encoded protein is CASSQDTPSGGNEQFF. The rearrangement uses TRBV4-3 and TRBJ2-1; D perhaps matches TRBD1 (7 bases). The CDR3 consists of 16 residues. Trimming cost V 0 bases and J 7 bases, with 16 bases left between them. The germline V gene has CDR1 LGHNA and CDR2 YSLEER.

This clonotype was seen at least ten times. J is TRBJ2-1 and V is TRBV27, with 7 nucleotides matching TRBD2. The germline V gene encodes CDR1 MNHEY and CDR2 SMNVEV (reference sequence). J lost 4 bases, V lost 7 bases, and 10 bases had no gene match. This CDR3 is built from 15 residues. CDR3 nucleotides: TGTGCCAGCACCGGGGGGAACCCAGATTACAATGAGCAGTTCTTC. Translating it yields CASTGGNPDYNEQFF.

This clonotype was observed a few times. The rearrangement joins TRBV6-2 or TRBV6-3 to TRBJ2-3; 7 bases align to TRBD2. V shed 2 bases, J shed 6 bases, and the junction held 2 bases outside the gene matches. Germline V gene sequence: CDR1 MNHEY, CDR2 SVGEGT. The CDR3 is 13 amino acids. CDR3 bases: TGTGCCAGCAGTTACGCGGGAGTGGATACGCAGTATTTT. Translation: CASSYAGVDTQYF.